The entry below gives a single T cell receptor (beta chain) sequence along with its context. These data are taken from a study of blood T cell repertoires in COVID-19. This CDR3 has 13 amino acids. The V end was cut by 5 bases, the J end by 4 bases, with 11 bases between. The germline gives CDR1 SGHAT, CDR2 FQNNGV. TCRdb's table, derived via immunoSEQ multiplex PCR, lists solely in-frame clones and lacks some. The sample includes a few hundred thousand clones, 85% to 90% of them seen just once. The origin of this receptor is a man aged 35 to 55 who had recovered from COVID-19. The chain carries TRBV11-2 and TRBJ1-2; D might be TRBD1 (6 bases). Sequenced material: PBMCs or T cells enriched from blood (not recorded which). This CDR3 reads CASSPGQIYGYTF. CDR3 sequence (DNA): TGTGCCAGCAGCCCTGGACAGATCTATGGCTACACCTTC.